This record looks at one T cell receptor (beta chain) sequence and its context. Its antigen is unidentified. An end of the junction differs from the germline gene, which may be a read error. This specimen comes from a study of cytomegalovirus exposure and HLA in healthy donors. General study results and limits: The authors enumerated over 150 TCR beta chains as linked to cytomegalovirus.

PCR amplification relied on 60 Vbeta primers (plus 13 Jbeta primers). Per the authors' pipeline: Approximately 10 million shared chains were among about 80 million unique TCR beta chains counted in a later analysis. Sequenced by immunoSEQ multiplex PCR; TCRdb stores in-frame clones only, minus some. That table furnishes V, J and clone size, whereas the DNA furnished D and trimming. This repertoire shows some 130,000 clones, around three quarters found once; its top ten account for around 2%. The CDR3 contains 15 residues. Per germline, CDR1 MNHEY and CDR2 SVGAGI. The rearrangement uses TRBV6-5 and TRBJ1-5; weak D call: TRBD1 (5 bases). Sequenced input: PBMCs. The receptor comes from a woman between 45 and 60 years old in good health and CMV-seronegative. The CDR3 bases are TGTGCCAGCAGCCCGATCGGGGGAGGCAATCAGCCCCAGAATTTT. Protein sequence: CASSPIGGGNQPQNF.